This entry lists 26 T cell receptor beta chains sequenced from one sample in a study of T cells in Graves' hyperthyroidism and ophthalmopathy. RNA transcripts provided the source from which TCR beta CDR3 regions were amplified. The TCR CDR3 was amplified in a first-round RT-PCR using the HTBI primer set. TCRdb re-derived calls from the multiplex PCR reads in MiXCR, one entry per CDR3 protein. The table records tens of thousands of distinct CDR3 sequences, approximately 50% of them present only once. Sequenced: blood. Receptor source: a woman in her sixties with Graves' ophthalmopathy.

The chain couples TRBV20-1 to TRBJ2-5; TRBD2 might be the D (5 bases). CDR1 is DFQATT, CDR2 SNEGSKA, per germline (reference sequence). Deletions cut 1 base from V and 4 bases from J, with 16 bases between. This CDR3 has 15 residues. The CDR3 protein is CSARAHEGSGETQYF. The CDR3 DNA is TGCAGTGCTAGAGCCCACGAGGGTAGTGGAGAGACCCAGTACTTC.

At least ten counts were recorded for this clonotype. This chain joins TRBV20-1 and TRBJ1-1; the D gene is possibly TRBD1 (5 bases). The V gene's germline CDR1 is DFQATT and CDR2 SNEGSKA (reference sequence). V was clipped by 2 bases and J by 8 bases, with 24 bases between them. CDR3 length: 16 residues. This CDR3 reads CSARLETGGLFSEAFF. CDR3 sequence (DNA): TGCAGTGCTAGATTGGAGACGGGGGGTCTATTTTCCGAAGCTTTCTTT.

At least ten counts were recorded for this clonotype. The V call is TRBV12-3 or TRBV12-4, the J call TRBJ2-2, with a weak D call TRBD2 (6 bases). V was pared by 7 bases and J by 5 bases, with 14 bases between. The CDR3 sequence is 14 residues long. The CDR3, as DNA: TGTGCCAGCACCACCGGACGGGGGACCGGGGAGCTGTTTTTT. Residues: CASTTGRGTGELFF.

This clonotype appeared many times. V gene TRBV20-1 combines with J gene TRBJ2-3, with 11 bases fitting TRBD2. The germline CDR1 and CDR2 sequences are DFQATT and SNEGSKA (reference sequence). Trimming cost V 5 bases and J 0 bases; bases outside gene matches: 4. The CDR3 runs to 15 residues. This CDR3 reads CSAGGLAASTDTQYF. The CDR3 bases are TGCAGTGCTGGGGGACTAGCGGCTAGCACAGATACGCAGTATTTT.

There are many counts of this clonotype. In nucleotides, the CDR3 is TGTGCCAGCAGCAGGACTAGCGGGGGGGGTTTGGGCGCAGATACGCAGTATTTT. It encodes CASSRTSGGGLGADTQYF. This sequence joins TRBV7-2 and TRBJ2-3; TRBD2 aligns across 15 bases. The CDR3 has 18 residues. After removal of 5 bases from V and 4 bases from J, the junction contained 10 bases not matched to a gene. In germline, CDR1 is SGHTA, CDR2 FQGNSA.

This clonotype came up many times. This chain uses TRBV11-2 with TRBJ1-1, with D perhaps TRBD1 (5 bases). V lost 6 bases to trimming and J lost 3 bases, with 11 bases between them. CDR3 length: 13 amino acids. Germline V gene lookup returns CDR1 SGHAT and CDR2 FQNNGV. The CDR3, as DNA: TGTGCCAGCAGGGGACCCGGGGACACTGAAGCTTTCTTT. Encoded protein: CASRGPGDTEAFF.

This clonotype is classed as medium-sized. The gene calls are TRBV7-9 and TRBJ1-1; D is undetermined. Trimming removed 2 bases from V and 4 bases from J, with 11 bases in between. This CDR3 has 14 residues. Per the germline V gene, CDR1 is SEHNR and CDR2 is FQNEAQ (reference sequence). This chain's CDR3 is CASSLKGWVTEAFF. As DNA, the CDR3 is TGTGCCAGCAGCTTAAAAGGTTGGGTCACTGAAGCTTTCTTT.

This clonotype has ten or more counts. The V call is TRBV9, the J call TRBJ2-1, with 7 bases aligning to TRBD2. Germline V gene lookup returns CDR1 SGDLS and CDR2 YYNGEE. This CDR3 is built from 16 residues. After removal of 1 base from V and 2 bases from J, the junction contained 6 bases not matched to a gene. For the CDR3, the DNA is TGTGCCAGCAGCGTAACTCGGGGGGTCACCTACAATGAGCAGTTCTTC. As protein: CASSVTRGVTYNEQFF. Complete variable domain (other parts from reference TRBV9 and TRBJ2-1): DSGVTQTPKHLITATGQRVTLRCSPRSGDLSVYWYQQSLDQGLQFLIQYYNGEERAKGNILERFSAQQFPDLHSELNLSSLELGDSALYFCASSVTRGVTYNEQFFGPGTRLTVL.

This clonotype was seen just once. This chain joins TRBV20-1 and TRBJ2-5; 12 bases are a match to TRBD2. The junction had 11 bases not matched to a gene; V was cut back by 4 bases and J by 8 bases. The CDR3 loop spans 15 amino acids. From germline, CDR1 is DFQATT and CDR2 SNEGSKA (reference sequence). Here the CDR3 reads CSATGLAGFGRTQYF. The CDR3 nucleotides read TGCAGTGCTACGGGACTAGCGGGCTTCGGCCGAACCCAGTACTTC.

This clonotype appeared a single time. The missing conserved phenylalanine or tryptophan at the end of this CDR3 makes a read error likely. Because the CDR3's place on the DNA is in doubt, the DNA is left out and the CDR3 is given as listed by TCRdb. The V call is TRBV29-1, the J call TRBJ2-7; the table's D call TRBD1 went unverified against the DNA. CDR1 and CDR2 from the germline V gene are SQVTM and ANQGSEA. The CDR3 is 9 amino acids in total, end residues counted. The CDR3 is CSVAQGAYY.

This clonotype was picked up one time. The junction differs from germline at one of its ends, possibly a read error. The chain recombines TRBV20-1 with TRBJ2-2, with 13 bases that match TRBD2. Per the germline V gene, CDR1 is DFQATT and CDR2 is SNEGSKA (reference sequence). This CDR3 is 17 amino acids long. This CDR3 is CSATWTSGGDFTGELFF. Here the CDR3 DNA reads TGCAGTGCTACCTGGACTAGCGGGGGAGATTTCACCGGGGAGCTGTTCTTT.

Concerning this clonotype itself: A much larger clone sits a single nucleotide away, making a read error possible. The V and J genes are TRBV24-1 and TRBJ2-1; D is undetermined. The CDR3 runs to 13 residues. Germline V lookup: CDR1 KGHDR, CDR2 SFDVKD. As DNA, the CDR3 is TGTGCCACCAGTGTTACGGGTTACAATGAGCAGTCCTTC. It is translated as CATSVTGYNEQSF.

The J gene is TRBJ1-4, the V gene TRBV5-6; 9 bases fit TRBD1. CDR3 length equals 15 residues. CDR1 SGHDT and CDR2 YYEEEE come from the germline V gene. J lost 8 bases, V lost 4 bases, and 9 bases had no gene match. The CDR3 loop reads CASSQDRGVGEKLFF. The CDR3 coding sequence is TGTGCCAGCAGCCAGGACAGGGGTGTGGGGGAAAAACTGTTTTTT. Supplemented by reference TRBV5-6 and TRBJ1-4, the full variable domain reads DAGVTQSPTHLIKTRGQQVTLRCSPKSGHDTVSWYQQALGQGPQFIFQYYEEEERQRGNFPDRFSGHQFPNYSSELNVNALLLGDSALYLCASSQDRGVGEKLFFGSGTQLSVL.

This clonotype was seen at least ten times. V is TRBV4-1 and J is TRBJ1-2; perhaps TRBD1 as D (6 bases). The V gene's germline CDR1 is MGHRA and CDR2 YSYEKL. V shed 3 bases and J shed 8 bases, with 13 bases lying between them. The length of the CDR3 is 13 residues. The CDR3 nucleotides are TGCGCCAGCAGCCACACCAGGACAGAAGGCTACACCTTC. This encodes CASSHTRTEGYTF.

DNA of the CDR3: TGCGCCAGCAGGTTCGGGGGGGAGACCCAGTACTTC. Amino acid sequence: CASRFGGETQYF. The J gene is TRBJ2-5, the V gene TRBV10-2; 7 bases match TRBD2. The germline gives CDR1 WSHSY, CDR2 SAAADI. V was pared by 6 bases and J by 5 bases, with 3 bases of the junction left unmatched. This CDR3 has 12 amino acids.

This clonotype was recorded at least ten times. This sequence joins TRBV30 and TRBJ2-7; D call uncertain. With 2 bases removed from V and 3 bases from J, the gap between germline ends came to 11 bases. Looked up from germline, CDR1 is GTSNPN and CDR2 is SVGIG (reference sequence). The CDR3 sequence is 13 residues long. The CDR3 coding sequence is TGTGCCTGGAGTTTGTCACTATACTACGAGCAGTACTTC. Its protein is CAWSLSLYYEQYF.

This clonotype was picked up many times. This chain connects TRBV6-4 to TRBJ2-2, with 9 nucleotides matching TRBD1. Germline trimming cut 8 bases from V and 6 bases from J; bases unmatched to any gene: 10. CDR1 is MRHNA and CDR2 is SNTAGT in the germline V gene. The CDR3 contains 15 residues. CDR3 loop: CASAPSTGGAGELFF. In nucleotides, the CDR3 is TGTGCCAGCGCCCCCTCGACAGGGGGGGCCGGGGAGCTGTTTTTT.

CDR3 DNA: TGCGCCAGCAGTTCGACTAGCGGCACAGATACGCAGTATTTT. Its translation is CASSSTSGTDTQYF. This rearrangement joins TRBV5-1 to TRBJ2-3, with 8 bases lining up with TRBD2. The germline V gene has CDR1 SGHRS and CDR2 YFSETQ. Trimming took 5 bases from V and 1 from J; bases not matched to a gene: 3. The CDR3 sequence is 14 residues long.

The chain combines TRBV20-1 with TRBJ2-5; D is perhaps TRBD1 (6 bases). This CDR3 comprises 13 residues. Trimming took off 6 bases at V and 4 bases at J, with 15 bases between the two ends. Germline CDR1 DFQATT, CDR2 SNEGSKA (reference sequence). CDR3 nucleotide sequence: TGCAGTGCAACCCGGGACACCACAGAGACCCAGTACTTC. It translates to CSATRDTTETQYF.

This chain's CDR3 is CAINSLAGDPQPQHF. DNA of the CDR3: TGTGCCATCAATTCGTTAGCAGGGGATCCTCAGCCCCAGCATTTT. V gene TRBV6-1 combines with J gene TRBJ1-5; weak D call: TRBD1 (6 bases). The V and J ends lost 10 bases and 6 bases respectively, with 22 bases between them. The CDR3 has 15 amino acids. The germline gives CDR1 MNHNS, CDR2 SASEGT.

V is TRBV11-2 and J is TRBJ2-2; the match to TRBD1 covers 10 bases. The V segment lost 2 bases and the J segment 5 bases; nucleotides outside the gene matches: 2. Per germline, CDR1 SGHAT and CDR2 FQNNGV. The length of the CDR3 is 15 residues. In nucleotides, the CDR3 is TGTGCCAGCAGCTTAAGGGACAGGGGAACCGGGGAGCTGTTTTTT. It codes for CASSLRDRGTGELFF.

The J gene is TRBJ2-1, the V gene TRBV20-1; 8 bases match TRBD2. The CDR3 has 14 amino acids. Germline V gives CDR1 DFQATT, CDR2 SNEGSKA (reference sequence). Trimming removed 1 base from V and 3 bases from J; junction bases left unmatched: 2. The CDR3 here is CSARGTSCYNEQFF. CDR3 nucleotide sequence: TGCAGTGCTAGAGGGACTAGCTGCTACAATGAGCAGTTCTTC.

J is TRBJ1-2 and V is TRBV12-3 or TRBV12-4; 7 nucleotides align to TRBD1. V lost 5 bases, J lost 4 bases, and 10 bases stayed unmatched. This CDR3 has 15 amino acids. The CDR3 DNA reads TGTGCCAGCAGTGGGCAGACAGGGAACGGCTATGGCTACACCTTC. As protein: CASSGQTGNGYGYTF.

The chain carries TRBV20-1 and TRBJ1-2; D is unclear. Germline CDR1 reads DFQATT; CDR2 reads SNEGSKA (reference sequence). V was trimmed by 3 bases and J by 8 bases, leaving 7 bases between them. The CDR3 extends over 10 amino acids. CDR3 amino acids: CSARGGGYTF. CDR3 nucleotide sequence: TGCAGTGCTAGGGGAGGAGGCTACACCTTC.

J is TRBJ2-1 and V is TRBV2; weak D call: TRBD1 (6 bases). V lost 8 bases to trimming and J lost 2 bases, with 13 bases between them. The CDR3 contains 14 residues. Germline V gene sequence: CDR1 SNHLY, CDR2 FYNNEI. CDR3 sequence: CASQIRTAYNEQFF. CDR3 nucleotide sequence: TGTGCCAGCCAGATCAGGACAGCCTACAATGAGCAGTTCTTC.

The CDR3 nucleotides are TGCAGTGCTAGGGGCCAAGGGGCGCAAAATTCACCCCTCCACTTT. Translation: CSARGQGAQNSPLHF. The chain couples TRBV20-1 to TRBJ1-6, with a tentative D call TRBD1 (5 bases). Germline CDR1 and CDR2: DFQATT and SNEGSKA (reference sequence). V was trimmed by 3 bases and J by 7 bases, leaving 16 bases between them. CDR3 length equals 15 residues.